The T cell receptor beta chain described here comes from a study of PD-1 blockade in classical Hodgkin lymphoma. Trimming removed 11 bases at V and 6 bases at J, with 17 bases between. The length of the CDR3 is 13 residues. Germline CDR1 reads MRHNA; CDR2 reads SNTAGT. In regard to this clone: As yet, its antigen is unknown.

Findings and caveats of the study: Lower baseline TCR diversity was reported for newly diagnosed patients than for healthy donors.

Time point here: newly diagnosed, previously untreated cHL patient sample. Comparison samples consisted of PBMCs from newly diagnosed, untreated classical Hodgkin lymphoma. Only in-frame clones appear in the TCRdb table, and some are missing; sequencing was by immunoSEQ multiplex PCR. This table holds approximately 45,000 clones, approximately 90% found once. The J gene is TRBJ2-1, the V gene TRBV6-4, with a weak D call TRBD2 (6 bases). Sequenced: peripheral blood mononuclear cells (PBMCs). The source of this sequence is a human donor with classical Hodgkin lymphoma. The CDR3 DNA reads as TGTGCCGGGGGACTGACGGAATCCAATGAGCAGTTCTTC. Translating it yields CAGGLTESNEQFF.